A single sample gave rise to the 22 T cell receptor beta chains below, sequenced in a study of blood T cell repertoires in COVID-19. Sequenced by immunoSEQ multiplex PCR; TCRdb stores in-frame clones only, minus some. The table has 380,000 or so clones, roughly 87% seen once. Material for sequencing was PBMCs or T cells enriched from blood (not recorded which). The receptors stem from a woman aged 40 to 55 with acute COVID-19.

This clone was seen at least ten times. This chain joins TRBV2 and TRBJ1-4; 7 nucleotides line up with TRBD1. The length of the CDR3 is 16 residues. Germline lookup yields CDR1 SNHLY and CDR2 FYNNEI. V was pared by 5 bases and J by 5 bases, with 11 bases of the junction left unmatched. The CDR3: CASSFRSTGINEKLFF. Here the CDR3 DNA reads TGTGCCAGCAGTTTTCGATCGACAGGGATAAATGAAAAACTGTTTTTT.

The chain couples TRBV10-2 to TRBJ1-5, with TRBD1 identical over 9 bases. J was trimmed by 4 bases and V by 0 bases; bases with no gene match: 10. The CDR3 has 18 amino acids. Germline V gene sequence: CDR1 WSHSY, CDR2 SAAADI. The CDR3 nucleotides read TGCGCCAGCAGTGAGTCATCGGGACAGGGCCTATGGAATCAGCCCCAGCATTTT. As protein: CASSESSGQGLWNQPQHF.

This chain connects TRBV11-2 to TRBJ1-1, with a tentative D call TRBD1 (6 bases). Trimming removed 4 bases at V and 11 bases at J, with 20 bases between. CDR3 length equals 14 residues. Germline V gene data show CDR1 as SGHAT and CDR2 as FQNNGV. The CDR3 reads CASSSGTSRPVAFF. In DNA form, the CDR3 reads TGTGCCAGCAGCTCCGGGACATCCCGTCCCGTGGCTTTCTTT.

In DNA form, the CDR3 reads TGTGCCAGCAGCTACTTCTCAGGGGCGGCGGGAAACACCATATATTTT. Translated: CASSYFSGAAGNTIYF. This chain uses TRBV11-2 with TRBJ1-3; TRBD1 might be the D (6 bases). Per germline, CDR1 SGHAT and CDR2 FQNNGV. The CDR3 extends over 16 amino acids. Trimming shortened V by 4 bases and J by 4 bases, and 17 bases separated the two germline ends.

V is TRBV2 and J is TRBJ2-5; 13 bases fit TRBD2. The CDR3 sequence is 14 residues long. The germline V gene has CDR1 SNHLY and CDR2 FYNNEI. V gave up 3 bases and J gave up 5 bases; unmatched junction bases: 0. CDR3 protein: CASSEGLAGETQYF. The DNA for the CDR3 is TGTGCCAGCAGTGAGGGACTAGCGGGGGAGACCCAGTACTTC.

The chain carries TRBV2 and TRBJ2-7; D might be TRBD2 (5 bases). Germline V gene lookup returns CDR1 SNHLY and CDR2 FYNNEI. V shed 5 bases and J shed 2 bases, with 7 bases lying between them. The CDR3 loop spans 12 amino acids. The CDR3 DNA follows: TGTGCCAGCAGTTTGGAGGCCTACGAGCAGTACTTC. This codes for CASSLEAYEQYF.

The chain carries TRBV4-2 and TRBJ1-2; D is unresolved. The CDR3 has 15 amino acids. Germline V lookup: CDR1 LGHNA, CDR2 YNFKEQ. V lost 4 bases to trimming and J lost 0 bases, with 12 bases between them. Here the CDR3 reads CASSLNRDPNYGYTF. The CDR3 region has the DNA TGTGCCAGCAGCCTGAACAGAGACCCTAACTATGGCTACACCTTC.

The V call is TRBV9, the J call TRBJ1-1, with a weak D call TRBD1 (6 bases). The CDR3 loop spans 14 amino acids. Germline V lookup: CDR1 SGDLS, CDR2 YYNGEE. V was pared by 0 bases and J by 6 bases, with 12 bases between. CDR3 sequence (DNA): TGTGCCAGCAGCGTAGCTGGGGGGGCGGCTGAAGCTTTCTTT. Its translation is CASSVAGGAAEAFF.

The V and J genes are TRBV10-2 and TRBJ1-4, with TRBD1 matching 8 bases. V dropped 2 bases and J dropped 0; count of bases not matched to a gene: 2. The CDR3 runs to 16 residues. Germline V gene sequence: CDR1 WSHSY, CDR2 SAAADI. The DNA of the CDR3 is TGCGCCAGCAGTGAGCTCAGGGGGCCAACTAATGAAAAACTGTTTTTT. Protein: CASSELRGPTNEKLFF.

The chain has TRBV3-1 (or the pseudogene TRBV3-2) and TRBJ1-3; D is perhaps TRBD1 (6 bases). V was pared by 4 bases and J by 3 bases, with 13 bases between. This CDR3 has 15 amino acids. Germline V gene sequence: CDR1 LGHDT, CDR2 YNNKEL (reference sequence). The chain's CDR3 is CASSLQGGGGNTIYF. The DNA for the CDR3 is TGTGCCAGCAGCCTACAGGGTGGTGGTGGAAACACCATATATTTT.

The DNA for the CDR3 is TGTGCCAGCAGGGGCTTTTCCCAAAAGGCTTTCTTT. It codes for CASRGFSQKAFF. This rearrangement joins TRBV6-5 to TRBJ1-1; D ambiguous. CDR3 length: 12 amino acids. V was pared by 6 bases and J by 11 bases, with 16 bases between. Germline V lookup: CDR1 MNHEY, CDR2 SVGAGI.

The chain is built from TRBV2 and TRBJ1-5; no reliable D call. V was cut by 4 bases and J by 3 bases, with 10 bases left in between. CDR1 is SNHLY, CDR2 FYNNEI, per germline. The CDR3 runs 14 residues. CDR3 sequence (DNA): TGTGCCAGCAGTGGTGACGGGGACAATCAGCCCCAGCATTTT. Its translation is CASSGDGDNQPQHF.

This clone was detected once. V and J are TRBV10-1 and TRBJ1-1, with 9 bases aligning to TRBD1. This CDR3 contains 17 residues. Germline assignment: CDR1 WNHNN and CDR2 SYGVQD (reference sequence). The trim removed 5 bases at V and 4 bases at J, leaving 14 bases unmatched. CDR3 protein: CASSQVKPGQGVTEAFF. CDR3 bases: TGCGCCAGCAGTCAAGTTAAACCGGGACAGGGAGTCACTGAAGCTTTCTTT.

This clone was seen more than once but under ten times. V is TRBV11-2 and J is TRBJ1-1; D is possibly TRBD1 (5 bases). Trimming left V 5 bases short and J 1 base short, with 17 bases between. Germline V gives CDR1 SGHAT, CDR2 FQNNGV. This CDR3 has 16 amino acids. In DNA, the CDR3 is TGTGCCAGCAGCCCCCGAATGCTTAGGGGGAACACTGAAGCTTTCTTT. This encodes CASSPRMLRGNTEAFF.

This clone showed up just a few times. V is TRBV19 and J is TRBJ1-1, with a tentative D call TRBD1 (5 bases). Looked up from germline, CDR1 is LNHDA and CDR2 is SQIVND (reference sequence). The CDR3 extends over 15 amino acids. V was trimmed by 5 bases and J by 8 bases, leaving 21 bases between them. The CDR3 loop reads CASSPPEQGKYEAFF. In nucleotides, the CDR3 is TGTGCCAGTAGTCCGCCGGAGCAGGGCAAATACGAAGCTTTCTTT.

This chain uses TRBV5-6 with TRBJ1-2; a weak D match, TRBD1 (6 bases). Germline CDR1 reads SGHDT; CDR2 reads YYEEEE. The CDR3 covers 16 residues. Trimming shortened V by 4 bases and J by 3 bases, and 19 bases separated the two germline ends. This CDR3 is CASSHTAGEPYYGYTF. As DNA, the CDR3 is TGTGCCAGCAGCCATACTGCAGGGGAGCCCTACTATGGCTACACCTTC.

The V call is TRBV30, the J call TRBJ2-7; 9 bases map to TRBD1. V was pared by 2 bases and J by 0 bases, with 17 bases of the junction left unmatched. From germline, CDR1 is GTSNPN and CDR2 SVGIG (reference sequence). This CDR3 is 19 amino acids long. The CDR3 sequence: CAWSIRDRDFLQISYEQYF. CDR3 DNA: TGTGCCTGGAGTATCCGGGACAGGGACTTTCTCCAAATCTCCTACGAGCAGTACTTC.

This clone was seen once. V gene TRBV5-1 combines with J gene TRBJ2-2, with a possible D match to TRBD2 (7 bases). Trimming left V 3 bases short and J 4 bases short, with 13 bases between. CDR1 and CDR2 from the germline V gene are SGHRS and YFSETQ. This CDR3 contains 15 residues. Here the CDR3 DNA reads TGCGCCAGCAGCTACAGGGAGGGGAGCACCGGGGAGCTGTTTTTT. Its translation is CASSYREGSTGELFF. Filled out from reference TRBV5-1 and TRBJ2-2, the complete variable domain reads KAGVTQTPRYLIKTRGQQVTLSCSPISGHRSVSWYQQTPGQGLQFLFEYFSETQRNKGNFPGRFSGRQFSNSRSEMNVSTLELGDSALYLCASSYREGSTGELFFGEGSRLTVL.

This clone is a singleton in its sample. The V gene is TRBV19, the J gene TRBJ1-2; D uncertain. Germline CDR1 reads LNHDA; CDR2 reads SQIVND (reference sequence). The CDR3 consists of 12 residues. Trimming left V 5 bases short and J 2 bases short, with 6 bases between. This CDR3 is CASSRVNYGYTF. CDR3 coding DNA: TGTGCCAGTAGTCGGGTGAACTATGGCTACACCTTC.

This sequence joins TRBV6-5 and TRBJ2-2; D may be TRBD1 (5 bases). Germline V lookup: CDR1 MNHEY, CDR2 SVGAGI. The CDR3 is made up of 14 amino acids. Trimming removed 6 bases at V and 6 bases at J, with 14 bases between. The CDR3 is CASRAGHGPGELFF. In nucleotides, the CDR3 is TGTGCCAGCAGAGCCGGACATGGACCCGGGGAGCTGTTTTTT.

This chain joins TRBV27 and TRBJ2-7, with 9 positions matching TRBD1. Germline CDR1 is MNHEY and CDR2 is SMNVEV (reference sequence). With 7 bases clipped from V and 0 bases from J, the junction kept 4 bases outside the gene matches. The CDR3 spans 14 residues. CDR3 in DNA: TGTGCCAGCAAGACGGGACAGGGCTCCTACGAGCAGTACTTC. This translates into CASKTGQGSYEQYF.

The J gene is TRBJ1-1, the V gene TRBV15, with D tentatively TRBD1 (5 bases). V was trimmed by 2 bases and J by 0 bases, leaving 16 bases between them. Germline V gene data show CDR1 as LNHNV and CDR2 as YYDKDF (reference sequence). The CDR3 sequence is 17 residues long. CDR3 in DNA: TGTGCCACCAGCAGATCCCCAACCGGGACTGTGAACACTGAAGCTTTCTTT. It encodes CATSRSPTGTVNTEAFF.